These T cell receptor beta chains were read from a single sample in a study of blood T cell repertoires in COVID-19. Only in-frame clones appear in the TCRdb table, and some are missing; sequencing was by immunoSEQ multiplex PCR. Counted here are hundreds of thousands of clones, approximately 82% occurring once; the ten biggest clones make up around 3.5%. The specimen was peripheral blood. All receptors derive from an elderly woman with acute or convalescent COVID-19. Both conserved end residues are part of each CDR3. The D gene is left open where the match is weak. Expanded clones get a size class; other rows say once, few or many, or leave the size out.

size,D,J,V,DNA,CDR3
-,TRBD1,TRBJ1-4,TRBV7-2,TGTGCCAGCAGCTTAGGATGGGGACAGGGGGATGAAAAACTGTTTTTT,CASSLGWGQGDEKLFF
-,-,TRBJ2-5,TRBV15,TGTGCCACCAGCAGATCAATTCAGGACGGCGGGGAGACCCAGTACTTC,CATSRSIQDGGETQYF
-,TRBD2,TRBJ2-5,TRBV3-1/TRBV3-2,TGTGCCAGCAAGGAAGCGGGGGGCGCGGATGAGACCCAGTACTTC,CASKEAGGADETQYF
-,TRBD1,TRBJ1-2,TRBV3-1/TRBV3-2,TGTGCCAGCAGCCAAGTGTCGAGGGGGCGAAACTATGGCTACACCTTC,CASSQVSRGRNYGYTF
-,-,TRBJ2-1,TRBV6-2/TRBV6-3,TGTGCCAGCAGTCCCAACGGGGGGCGGGATGAGCAGTTCTTC,CASSPNGGRDEQFF
-,-,TRBJ2-3,TRBV6-5,TGTGCCAGCAGCCGCCGGAGGGTTAGCACAGATACGCAGTATTTT,CASSRRRVSTDTQYF
-,TRBD1,TRBJ2-2,TRBV19,TGTGCCAGTAGGATCAGAGGGACAGGACACACCGGGGAGCTGTTTTTT,CASRIRGTGHTGELFF
-,-,TRBJ1-1,TRBV7-6,TGTGCCAGCAGCTTAGATGGCAGGGCAAACACTGAAGCTTTCTTT,CASSLDGRANTEAFF
-,-,TRBJ2-3,TRBV4-3,TGCGCCAGCAGCCAAGAAGATTGGGGGCCTACGCAGTATTTT,CASSQEDWGPTQYF
-,-,TRBJ1-1,TRBV19,TGTGCCAGTAGTCGGCGGGAGAGAACTGAAGCTTTCTTT,CASSRRERTEAFF
-,TRBD1,TRBJ2-5,TRBV24-1,TGTGCCACCAGTGATTTGGGGACAGGGGGCGAAGAGACCCAGTACTTC,CATSDLGTGGEETQYF
-,TRBD1,TRBJ1-1,TRBV4-2,TGTGCCAGCAGCCCCGGACAGGGGGCGGGTTTGACTGAAGCTTTCTTT,CASSPGQGAGLTEAFF
-,-,TRBJ1-5,TRBV12-5,TGTGCTACCAATCGACACGAGGGAGGGGGGCCCCAGCATTTT,CATNRHEGGGPQHF
-,TRBD1,TRBJ1-5,TRBV6-1,TGTGCCAGCAGTGAATTAGGACAGGGGGCTAACAATCAGCCCCAGCATTTT,CASSELGQGANNQPQHF
few,-,TRBJ2-7,TRBV21-1,TGTGCCAGCAGCAAAGAGGAGGACAGGGAAAACGAGCAGTACTTC,CASSKEEDRENEQYF
-,TRBD2,TRBJ2-7,TRBV7-2,TGTGCCAGCAGCCTCGGACTAGCGGGAGAGCAGTACTTC,CASSLGLAGEQYF
-,-,TRBJ1-1,TRBV11-2,TGTGCCAGCAGCCATGCGGGGGGGAGCACTGAAGCTTTCTTT,CASSHAGGSTEAFF
-,TRBD1,TRBJ1-2,TRBV7-2,TGTGCCAGCAGCTTAGAGGACAGGAACTATGGCTACACCTTC,CASSLEDRNYGYTF
-,-,TRBJ1-6,TRBV19,TGTGCCAGTAGTATTCCGACAGGAGGTAATTCACCCCTCCACTTT,CASSIPTGGNSPLHF
once,TRBD1,TRBJ2-2,TRBV13,TGTGCCAGCAGCTTAGGAGGGCGGCAGGGGGCGACCGGGGAGCTGTTTTTT,CASSLGGRQGATGELFF
few,TRBD1,TRBJ1-1,TRBV29-1,TGCAGCGCTACTGGACAGGGGGACACTGAAGCTTTCTTT,CSATGQGDTEAFF
-,-,TRBJ1-2,TRBV10-3,TGTGCCATCAGTGAGTCGGCCCAACGGGGTGGCTACACCTTC,CAISESAQRGGYTF